This TCR beta chain comes out of a study of OX40 agonist ivuxolimab in advanced cancers. Study summary: Three patients responded partially, comprising one with hepatocellular carcinoma and two with cutaneous melanoma. Study findings and constraints: Some of the nonresponding patients also showed low levels of normalized T-cell clonal expansion.

Details on this clone: The antigen is not known.

Per germline, CDR1 LNHDA and CDR2 SQIVND (reference sequence). J was trimmed by 6 bases and V by 3 bases; bases with no gene match: 4. The CDR3 is 14 residues long. Sampling times: baseline, cycle 4 day 1, cycle 7 day 1. Only in-frame clones appear in the TCRdb table, and some are missing; sequencing was by immunoSEQ multiplex PCR. The table has 45,000 to 60,000 clones, about 89% seen once. This receptor was identified in an adult with an advanced solid tumor such as melanoma, head and neck, liver or kidney cancer. The specimen was CD4+ or CD8+ T cells sorted from blood, collected in a trial of the OX40 agonist ivuxolimab. J is TRBJ1-5 and V is TRBV19; 8 bases line up with TRBD1. CDR3 nucleotide sequence: TGTGCCAGTAGTATCGGACAGGGCGTTCAGCCCCAGCATTTT. Translation gives CASSIGQGVQPQHF. The variable domain in full, completed from reference TRBV19 and TRBJ1-5, reads DGGITQSPKYLFRKEGQNVTLSCEQNLNHDAMYWYRQDPGQGLRLIYYSQIVNDFQKGDIAEGYSVSREKKESFPLTVTSAQKNPTAFYLCASSIGQGVQPQHFGDGTRLSIL.